Included here is one T cell receptor (beta chain) sequence, with context. The antigen is undetermined. The DNA is omitted, as the CDR3 cannot be located on it reliably, and the CDR3 follows TCRdb's listing. The record originates from a study of regulatory T cells in long-lasting Graves disease. Sample time point: persistent/refractory GD, antithyroid drugs over 5 years with positive TRAb. From PBMCs, RNA was extracted and then used to make the TCR library. Combining iRepertoire HTBI primers with Arm-PCR of CDR3 regions, the authors built TCR beta libraries. TCRdb called the multiplex PCR reads again in MiXCR, with one record for every CDR3 protein. In the table there are roughly 700,000 distinct CDR3 sequences, 25% to 35% of which are singletons. Whole-study findings and limits: Small numbers of samples may have cut accuracy.

This TCR derives from a female donor with Graves disease. The source material was peripheral blood mononuclear cells (PBMCs), sampled when the disease was refractory, from a patient treated with antithyroid drugs.

The CDR3 sequence is CAISVGQGATDGYAF. This chain links TRBV10-3 with TRBJ1-2; TRBD1, as called in the table, went unchecked against the DNA. 15 amino acids form the CDR3, both terminal residues included. In germline, CDR1 is ENHRY, CDR2 SYGVKD.